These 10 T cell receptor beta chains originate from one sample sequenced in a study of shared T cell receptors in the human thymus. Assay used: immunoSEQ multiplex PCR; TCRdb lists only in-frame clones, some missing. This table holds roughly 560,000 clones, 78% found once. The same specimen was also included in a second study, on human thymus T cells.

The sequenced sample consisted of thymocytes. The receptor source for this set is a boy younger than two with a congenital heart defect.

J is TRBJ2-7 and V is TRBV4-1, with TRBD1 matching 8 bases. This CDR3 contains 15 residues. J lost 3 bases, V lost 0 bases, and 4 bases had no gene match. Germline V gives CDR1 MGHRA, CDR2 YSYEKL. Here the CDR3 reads CASSQDWDRSYEQYF. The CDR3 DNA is TGCGCCAGCAGCCAAGATTGGGACAGGAGCTACGAGCAGTACTTC.

CDR3 sequence reads: CSVEEWATGGYTF. As DNA, the CDR3 is TGCAGCGTTGAGGAGTGGGCAACAGGCGGCTACACCTTC. This sequence joins TRBV29-1 and TRBJ1-2; weak D call: TRBD1 (5 bases). CDR1 and CDR2 from the germline V gene are SQVTM and ANQGSEA. The CDR3 is 13 residues long. V lost 3 bases, J lost 8 bases, and 16 bases lay in between.

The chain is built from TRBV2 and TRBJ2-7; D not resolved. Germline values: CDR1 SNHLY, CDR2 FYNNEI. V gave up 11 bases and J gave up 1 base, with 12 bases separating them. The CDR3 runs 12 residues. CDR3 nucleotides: TGTGCCGGAGCTGAAGGTTCCTACGAGCAGTACTTC. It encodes CAGAEGSYEQYF.

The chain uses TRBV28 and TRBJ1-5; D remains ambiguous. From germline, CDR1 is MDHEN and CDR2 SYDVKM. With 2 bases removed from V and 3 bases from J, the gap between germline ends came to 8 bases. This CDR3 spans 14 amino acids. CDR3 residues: CASSLGPPNQPQHF. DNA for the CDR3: TGTGCCAGCAGTTTAGGGCCCCCCAATCAGCCCCAGCATTTT. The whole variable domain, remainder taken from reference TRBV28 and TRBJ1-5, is DVKVTQSSRYLVKRTGEKVFLECVQDMDHENMFWYRQDPGLGLRLIYFSYDVKMKEKGDIPEGYSVSREKKERFSLILESASTNQTSMYLCASSLGPPNQPQHFGDGTRLSIL.

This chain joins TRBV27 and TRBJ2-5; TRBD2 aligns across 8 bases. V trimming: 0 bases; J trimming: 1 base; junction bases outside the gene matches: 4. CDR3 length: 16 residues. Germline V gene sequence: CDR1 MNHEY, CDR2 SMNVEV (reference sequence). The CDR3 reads CASSLSSGVTQETQYF. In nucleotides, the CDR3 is TGTGCCAGCAGTTTATCTAGCGGGGTAACCCAAGAGACCCAGTACTTC.

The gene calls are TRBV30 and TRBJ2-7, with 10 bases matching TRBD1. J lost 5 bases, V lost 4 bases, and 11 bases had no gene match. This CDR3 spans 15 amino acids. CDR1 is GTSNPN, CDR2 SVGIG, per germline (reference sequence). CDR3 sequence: CAWTLLRTGGDEQYF. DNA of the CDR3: TGTGCCTGGACCCTTCTCCGGACAGGGGGGGACGAGCAGTACTTC.

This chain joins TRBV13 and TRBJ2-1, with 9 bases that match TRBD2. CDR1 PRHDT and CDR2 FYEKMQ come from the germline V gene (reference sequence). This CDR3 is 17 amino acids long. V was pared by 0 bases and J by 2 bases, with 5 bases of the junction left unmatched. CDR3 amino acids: CASSLGRLAETYNEQFF. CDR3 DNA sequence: TGTGCCAGCAGCTTAGGACGACTAGCGGAAACCTACAATGAGCAGTTCTTC. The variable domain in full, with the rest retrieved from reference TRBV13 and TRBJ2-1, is AAGVIQSPRHLIKEKRETATLKCYPIPRHDTVYWYQQGPGQDPQFLISFYEKMQSDKGSIPDRFSAQQFSDYHSELNMSSLELGDSALYFCASSLGRLAETYNEQFFGPGTRLTVL.

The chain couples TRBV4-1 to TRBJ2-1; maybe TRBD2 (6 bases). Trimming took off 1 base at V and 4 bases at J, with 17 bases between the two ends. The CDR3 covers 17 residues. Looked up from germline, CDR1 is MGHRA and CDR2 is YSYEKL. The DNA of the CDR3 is TGCGCCAGCAGCCAAGTATCCCGGGAGAGGGGATACAATGAGCAGTTCTTC. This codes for CASSQVSRERGYNEQFF.

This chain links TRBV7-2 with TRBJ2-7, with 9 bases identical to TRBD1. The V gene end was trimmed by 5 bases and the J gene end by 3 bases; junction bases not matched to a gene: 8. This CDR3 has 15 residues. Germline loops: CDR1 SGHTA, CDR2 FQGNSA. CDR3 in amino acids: CASSKNAGQGYEQYF. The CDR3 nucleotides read TGTGCCAGCAGCAAAAACGCGGGACAGGGCTACGAGCAGTACTTC.

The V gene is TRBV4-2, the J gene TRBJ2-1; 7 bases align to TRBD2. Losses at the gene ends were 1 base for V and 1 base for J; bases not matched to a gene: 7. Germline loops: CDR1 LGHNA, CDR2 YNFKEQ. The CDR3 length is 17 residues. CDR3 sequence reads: CASSQGNKRGSYNEQFF. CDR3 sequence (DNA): TGTGCCAGCAGCCAAGGTAATAAGCGGGGTTCCTACAATGAGCAGTTCTTC.